The next 14 T cell receptor beta chains were all read from a single sample in a study of T cell changes during pregnancy in multiple sclerosis. Libraries were prepared by immunoSEQ multiplex PCR; TCRdb keeps only in-frame clonotypes and omits some of them. In the table there are tens of thousands of clones, approximately 92% of which are singletons. The sequenced sample was CD4+ T cells from peripheral blood mononuclear cells, obtained in the third trimester of pregnancy. The origin of the receptors is a female donor with multiple sclerosis, enrolled in a pregnancy study.

The chain joins TRBV7-2 to TRBJ1-4, with 7 bases identical to TRBD1. Trimming took 5 bases from V and 3 from J; bases not matched to a gene: 6. Germline lookup yields CDR1 SGHTA and CDR2 FQGNSA. This CDR3 has 15 residues. CDR3 amino acids: CASSRQTGSNEKLFF. CDR3 coding DNA: TGTGCCAGCAGCCGCCAGACAGGGTCTAATGAAAAACTGTTTTTT.

The chain links TRBV10-3 to TRBJ2-2; 10 bases are a match to TRBD2. Per the germline V gene, CDR1 is ENHRY and CDR2 is SYGVKD. J lost 1 base, V lost 5 bases, and 4 bases had no gene match. CDR3 length: 16 residues. The CDR3 nucleotides read TGTGCCATCAGTCTAGCGGGGGCCATGAACACCGGGGAGCTGTTTTTT. Translated, it gives CAISLAGAMNTGELFF.

As DNA, the CDR3 is TGTGCCAGCAGCACCCGGACTAGCGGGGGGCGGGAGACCCAGTACTTC. Translated, it gives CASSTRTSGGRETQYF. The chain joins TRBV11-3 to TRBJ2-5; 14 positions match TRBD2. This CDR3 contains 16 residues. Germline V gives CDR1 SGHNT, CDR2 YENEEA. Trimming at V came to 5 bases and at J to 5 bases, leaving 7 bases not matched to a gene.

The chain couples TRBV4-2 to TRBJ2-7, with TRBD1 identical over 7 bases. V trimming: 1 base; J trimming: 5 bases; junction bases outside the gene matches: 5. CDR1 and CDR2 from the germline V gene are LGHNA and YNFKEQ. The CDR3 contains 14 residues. The CDR3 DNA reads TGTGCCAGCAGCCAAGCCCCGACAGGGCACGAGCAGTACTTC. The encoded protein is CASSQAPTGHEQYF.

The V and J genes are TRBV19 and TRBJ1-2, with unresolved D. The V gene lost 6 bases and the J gene lost 8 bases, with 19 bases spanning the gap. Germline V gene lookup returns CDR1 LNHDA and CDR2 SQIVND (reference sequence). This CDR3 contains 14 residues. The CDR3 loop is CASRVYGGSGGYTF. DNA of the CDR3: TGTGCCAGTAGAGTATACGGAGGGTCAGGAGGCTACACCTTC.

V gene TRBV4-3 combines with J gene TRBJ2-7, with no clear D. V shed 0 bases and J shed 2 bases, with 11 bases lying between them. The CDR3 runs to 15 residues. Germline CDR1 and CDR2: LGHNA and YSLEER. In nucleotides, the CDR3 is TGCGCCAGCAGCCAAGATCTAGGCAGTACCTACGAGCAGTACTTC. Residues: CASSQDLGSTYEQYF.

To note about this clone: The sample has other DNA sequences that encode this CDR3 too. The V and J genes are TRBV7-2 and TRBJ2-5; tentative D call: TRBD2 (7 bases). The CDR3 is 18 residues long. The germline V gene has CDR1 SGHTA and CDR2 FQGNSA. The ends were cut back, 6 bases at V and 2 bases at J, with 25 bases in the middle. CDR3 protein: CASSHQLGGPLLQETQYF. The CDR3 DNA reads as TGTGCCAGCAGTCACCAACTCGGGGGGCCACTGTTGCAAGAGACCCAGTACTTC.

The CDR3 DNA follows: TGTGCCAGCAGCTTGGCCATAGTAGCGGGGGGTATAGAGACCCAGTACTTC. Translated: CASSLAIVAGGIETQYF. J is TRBJ2-5 and V is TRBV5-6; TRBD2 matches at 10 bases. This CDR3 is built from 17 residues. The junction had 9 bases not matched to a gene; V was cut back by 0 bases and J by 4 bases. The V gene's germline CDR1 is SGHDT and CDR2 YYEEEE.

The chain recombines TRBV4-1 with TRBJ2-5; 7 bases match TRBD2. Germline-derived CDR1 and CDR2 are MGHRA and YSYEKL. The CDR3 is 15 residues long. The junction had 9 bases not matched to a gene; V was cut back by 3 bases and J by 5 bases. This CDR3 is CASSQGGGSRETQYF. CDR3 bases: TGCGCCAGCAGCCAGGGGGGGGGATCGCGGGAGACCCAGTACTTC.

This chain uses TRBV30 with TRBJ2-7; either TRBD1 or TRBD2 may fit D (6 bases each). V lost 8 bases and J 6 bases, leaving 14 bases between the germline ends. The CDR3 totals 11 residues. Germline V gene data show CDR1 as GTSNPN and CDR2 as SVGIG (reference sequence). The CDR3 nucleotides are TGTGCCGGGACAACGGGGGTCGAGCAGTACTTC. Its protein product is CAGTTGVEQYF.

This clone has just one count. The chain recombines TRBV6-5 with TRBJ1-2; TRBD1 agrees at 9 bases. V lost 0 bases to trimming and J lost 6 bases; unmatched junction nucleotides: 5. Germline V gene sequence: CDR1 MNHEY, CDR2 SVGAGI. The length of the CDR3 is 15 residues. CDR3 nucleotides: TGTGCCAGCAGTTACTCGAGACAGGGGGAAGATGGCTACACCTTC. This gives the protein CASSYSRQGEDGYTF.

This chain links TRBV2 with TRBJ1-2, with TRBD1 matching 8 bases. Per the germline V gene, CDR1 is SNHLY and CDR2 is FYNNEI. This CDR3 has 13 residues. The V segment lost 4 bases and the J segment 8 bases; nucleotides outside the gene matches: 6. Written as DNA, the CDR3 is TGTGCCAGCAGTGGGCAGGGGGCGAACGGCTACACCTTC. This translates into CASSGQGANGYTF.

This sequence joins TRBV6-5 and TRBJ2-2, with D maybe TRBD2 (6 bases). Per germline, CDR1 MNHEY and CDR2 SVGAGI. Trimming stripped 8 bases from V and 7 bases from J, with 11 bases between. The length of the CDR3 is 12 residues. CDR3 loop: CASGGWGGELFF. The CDR3 DNA reads as TGTGCCAGCGGGGGGTGGGGCGGGGAGCTGTTTTTT.

This clone was observed a handful of times. The chain couples TRBV6-5 to TRBJ1-1, with 7 bases identical to TRBD1. V dropped 4 bases and J dropped 0; count of bases not matched to a gene: 2. From germline, CDR1 is MNHEY and CDR2 SVGAGI. The CDR3 runs to 14 residues. This CDR3 is CASSFGQVNTEAFF. CDR3 coding DNA: TGTGCCAGCAGTTTTGGACAGGTGAACACTGAAGCTTTCTTT.